The source of this T cell receptor beta chain is a study of blood T cell repertoires in COVID-19. Sequencing used immunoSEQ multiplex PCR; TCRdb keeps in-frame clones, though not all of them. Altogether more than 200,000 clones are present, approximately 84% being singletons, with the ten largest covering more than 1.5%. Deletions cut 6 bases from V and 5 bases from J, with 10 bases between. This CDR3 comprises 13 residues. This receptor was obtained from a man in his forties who had recovered from COVID-19. Sequenced input: PBMCs or T cells enriched from blood (not recorded which). The V call is TRBV12-3 or TRBV12-4, the J call TRBJ2-2; D gene uncertain. The CDR3 DNA follows: TGTGCCAGCAGAGTAGCCGGGACCGGGGAGCTGTTTTTT. It translates to CASRVAGTGELFF.